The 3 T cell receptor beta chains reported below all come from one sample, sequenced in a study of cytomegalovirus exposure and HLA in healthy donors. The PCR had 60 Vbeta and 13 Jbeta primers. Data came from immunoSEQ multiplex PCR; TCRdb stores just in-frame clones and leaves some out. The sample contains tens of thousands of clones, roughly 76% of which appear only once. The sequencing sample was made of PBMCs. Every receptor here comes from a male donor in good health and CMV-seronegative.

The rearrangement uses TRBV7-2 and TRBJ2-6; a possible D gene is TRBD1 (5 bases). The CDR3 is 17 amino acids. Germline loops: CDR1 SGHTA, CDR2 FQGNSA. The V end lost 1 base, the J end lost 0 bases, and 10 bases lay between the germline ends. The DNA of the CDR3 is TGTGCCAGCAGCTTAGTGGCAGGGTACTCTGGGGCCAACGTCCTGACTTTC. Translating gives CASSLVAGYSGANVLTF. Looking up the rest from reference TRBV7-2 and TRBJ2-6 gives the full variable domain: GAGVSQSPSNKVTEKGKDVELRCDPISGHTALYWYRQSLGQGLEFLIYFQGNSAPDKSGLPSDRFSAERTGGSVSTLTIQRTQQEDSAVYLCASSLVAGYSGANVLTFGAGSRLTVL.

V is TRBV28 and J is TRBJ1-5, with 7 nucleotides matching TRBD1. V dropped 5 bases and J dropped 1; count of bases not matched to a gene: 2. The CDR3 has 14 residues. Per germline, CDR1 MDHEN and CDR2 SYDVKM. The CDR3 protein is CASSNRGSNQPQHF. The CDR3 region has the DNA TGTGCCAGCAGTAACAGGGGAAGCAATCAGCCCCAGCATTTT.

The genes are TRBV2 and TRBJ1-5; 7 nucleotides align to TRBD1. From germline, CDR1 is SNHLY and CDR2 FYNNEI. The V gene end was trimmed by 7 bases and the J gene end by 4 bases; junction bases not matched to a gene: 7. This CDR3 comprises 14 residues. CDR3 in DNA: TGTGCCAGCACGCGACAGGGAAGAAATCAGCCCCAGCATTTT. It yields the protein CASTRQGRNQPQHF.